This passage covers 4 T cell receptor beta chains from one sample sequenced in a study of identical twins. TCRdb re-called the 5' RACE reads with MiXCR, one entry per CDR3 protein. The data contain hundreds of thousands of distinct CDR3 sequences, more than 20% of them seen just once; the ten biggest clones take up about 2.9%. These data also formed part of another study, on T cells expressing NK-cell markers.

The sequencing input was CD4+ T cells sorted from blood. The receptors shown here come from a woman younger than 30 in good health.

The chain recombines TRBV5-1 with TRBJ1-1, with 7 bases that match TRBD1. Germline-derived CDR1 and CDR2 are SGHRS and YFSETQ. The CDR3 consists of 16 residues. The ends lost 1 base at V and 1 base at J; junction bases unmatched: 7. The CDR3 spells CASSLPYRGQNTEAFF. The CDR3, as DNA: TGCGCCAGCAGCTTGCCTTACAGGGGACAGAACACTGAAGCTTTCTTT.

This clonotype was recorded a few times. The chain has TRBV10-3 and TRBJ2-7; 7 bases are shared with TRBD2. Germline V CDR1 and CDR2: ENHRY, SYGVKD. This CDR3 contains 14 residues. J lost 4 bases, V lost 11 bases, and 14 bases had no gene match. The CDR3 region is CAVSGTRRGYEQYF. In DNA, the CDR3 is TGTGCCGTGTCCGGGACCCGGCGGGGGTACGAGCAGTACTTC.

The chain employs TRBV29-1 and TRBJ1-1, with D possibly matching TRBD1 (5 bases). Trimming took 7 bases from V and 2 from J, leaving 14 bases between them. The germline V gene encodes CDR1 SQVTM and CDR2 ANQGSEA. The CDR3 has 13 amino acids. CDR3 protein: CSAGAGTNTEAFF. CDR3 bases: TGCAGCGCTGGGGCCGGGACTAACACTGAAGCTTTCTTT.

The rearrangement links TRBV6-5 to TRBJ2-3; tentatively, D is TRBD2 (5 bases). This CDR3 is 16 amino acids long. In germline, CDR1 is MNHEY, CDR2 SVGAGI. Trimming shortened V by 0 bases and J by 2 bases, and 12 bases separated the two germline ends. The CDR3 here is CASSYSPAENTDTQYF. The CDR3 DNA sequence: TGTGCCAGCAGTTACTCCCCAGCGGAAAACACAGATACGCAGTATTTT.